These T cell receptor beta chains were read from a single sample in a study of cytomegalovirus exposure and HLA in healthy donors. Sequenced by immunoSEQ multiplex PCR; TCRdb stores in-frame clones only, minus some. The data hold over 150,000 clones, with around three quarters observed a single time. The sequencing input was PBMCs. These receptors came from a man aged 35-49 years in good health and CMV-seronegative. CDR3s include the opening cysteine and the closing phenylalanine or tryptophan. Each record gives: J gene, V gene, D gene, clone size, CDR3 protein, CDR3 DNA. A D gene is named only where the DNA matches it firmly. Only part of the rows carry a size: once, few, many, or a class if the clone is expanded.

j_call: TRBJ2-3; v_call: TRBV5-1; d_call: -; clone_size: -; cdr3_aa: CASSWRGRTDTQYF; cdr3_nt: TGCGCCAGCAGCTGGAGGGGCCGCACAGATACGCAGTATTTT
j_call: TRBJ2-3; v_call: TRBV5-1; d_call: -; clone_size: -; cdr3_aa: CASSLGRTDRQYF; cdr3_nt: TGCGCCAGCAGCTTGGGGCGCACAGATAGGCAGTATTTT
j_call: TRBJ2-2; v_call: TRBV9; d_call: -; clone_size: -; cdr3_aa: CASSVGAGNTGELFF; cdr3_nt: TGTGCCAGCAGCGTAGGGGCAGGGAACACCGGGGAGCTGTTTTTT
j_call: TRBJ2-7; v_call: TRBV7-2; d_call: TRBD2; clone_size: -; cdr3_aa: CASSTRGLGSYEQYF; cdr3_nt: TGTGCCAGCAGCACCCGGGGACTAGGCTCCTACGAGCAGTACTTC
j_call: TRBJ2-3; v_call: TRBV13; d_call: -; clone_size: -; cdr3_aa: CASSPDSVTTQYF; cdr3_nt: TGTGCCAGCAGCCCTGATTCAGTCACCACGCAGTATTTT
j_call: TRBJ1-2; v_call: TRBV9; d_call: -; clone_size: -; cdr3_aa: CASSVADGQLERDGYTF; cdr3_nt: TGTGCCAGCAGCGTAGCAGACGGACAGTTAGAGAGGGATGGCTACACCTTC
j_call: TRBJ1-4; v_call: TRBV30; d_call: TRBD1; clone_size: -; cdr3_aa: CAWSGRQGTNEKLFF; cdr3_nt: TGTGCCTGGAGTGGCCGACAGGGCACTAATGAAAAACTGTTTTTT
j_call: TRBJ2-5; v_call: TRBV19; d_call: TRBD1; clone_size: -; cdr3_aa: CASSIGRRTGETQYF; cdr3_nt: TGTGCCAGTAGTATAGGGCGAAGGACAGGAGAGACCCAGTACTTC
j_call: TRBJ2-7; v_call: TRBV5-6; d_call: TRBD2; clone_size: -; cdr3_aa: CASSRTSGSRYEQYF; cdr3_nt: TGTGCCAGCAGTCGTACTAGCGGGAGTAGGTACGAGCAGTACTTC
j_call: TRBJ2-1; v_call: TRBV23-1; d_call: TRBD1; clone_size: -; cdr3_aa: CASSHPKVRDRDLNEQFF; cdr3_nt: TGCGCCAGCAGTCACCCGAAGGTCCGGGACAGGGACTTGAATGAGCAGTTCTTC
j_call: TRBJ2-7; v_call: TRBV28; d_call: TRBD2; clone_size: -; cdr3_aa: CASSSTWTSGSSYEQYF; cdr3_nt: TGTGCCAGCAGTTCCACCTGGACTAGCGGGAGCTCCTACGAGCAGTACTTC
j_call: TRBJ1-3; v_call: TRBV19; d_call: TRBD1; clone_size: -; cdr3_aa: CASSAGTGLSGNTIYF; cdr3_nt: TGTGCCAGTAGTGCCGGGACAGGACTTTCTGGAAACACCATATATTTT
j_call: TRBJ2-1; v_call: TRBV10-3; d_call: -; clone_size: -; cdr3_aa: CAISESGGNEQFF; cdr3_nt: TGTGCCATCAGTGAGTCAGGGGGCAATGAGCAGTTCTTC
j_call: TRBJ2-3; v_call: TRBV5-8; d_call: TRBD1; clone_size: -; cdr3_aa: CASSLAGTGVPDTQYF; cdr3_nt: TGTGCCAGCAGCCTCGCCGGGACAGGGGTCCCAGATACGCAGTATTTT
j_call: TRBJ2-3; v_call: TRBV7-9; d_call: -; clone_size: -; cdr3_aa: CASSLLQGTDTQYF; cdr3_nt: TGTGCCAGCAGCTTACTCCAGGGCACAGATACGCAGTATTTT
j_call: TRBJ2-2; v_call: TRBV4-2; d_call: TRBD2; clone_size: few; cdr3_aa: CASSEQAGVVTGELFF; cdr3_nt: TGTGCCAGCAGCGAACAAGCGGGAGTTGTCACCGGGGAGCTGTTTTTT
j_call: TRBJ1-4; v_call: TRBV7-6; d_call: TRBD1; clone_size: -; cdr3_aa: CASSPAQGAGDGKLFF; cdr3_nt: TGTGCCAGCAGCCCCGCCCAGGGGGCAGGGGACGGAAAACTGTTTTTT
j_call: TRBJ2-3; v_call: TRBV4-3; d_call: -; clone_size: -; cdr3_aa: CASSQDVGSLDTQYF; cdr3_nt: TGCGCCAGCAGCCAAGATGTGGGGAGCTTGGATACGCAGTATTTT
j_call: TRBJ2-5; v_call: TRBV7-9; d_call: TRBD2; clone_size: once; cdr3_aa: CASSLGTSGQETQYF; cdr3_nt: TGTGCCAGCAGCTTAGGGACTAGCGGGCAGGAGACCCAGTACTTC
j_call: TRBJ1-2; v_call: TRBV28; d_call: -; clone_size: -; cdr3_aa: CASSETSGEIYGYTF; cdr3_nt: TGTGCCAGCAGTGAAACATCAGGGGAAATCTATGGCTACACCTTC
j_call: TRBJ2-7; v_call: TRBV6-6; d_call: TRBD1; clone_size: -; cdr3_aa: CASSPGGDRGGEQYF; cdr3_nt: TGTGCCAGCAGTCCTGGGGGGGACAGGGGAGGCGAGCAGTACTTC
j_call: TRBJ2-7; v_call: TRBV20-1; d_call: -; clone_size: -; cdr3_aa: CSAAGDEQYF; cdr3_nt: TGCAGTGCAGCTGGAGACGAGCAGTACTTC
j_call: TRBJ2-1; v_call: TRBV19; d_call: -; clone_size: -; cdr3_aa: CASREFLDEQFF; cdr3_nt: TGTGCCAGTCGGGAGTTTCTCGATGAGCAGTTCTTC
j_call: TRBJ2-1; v_call: TRBV7-9; d_call: -; clone_size: -; cdr3_aa: CASSTRVSYNEQFF; cdr3_nt: TGTGCCAGCAGTACCCGGGTCTCCTACAATGAGCAGTTCTTC
j_call: TRBJ1-5; v_call: TRBV6-6; d_call: -; clone_size: -; cdr3_aa: CASSSLPQGNQPQHF; cdr3_nt: TGTGCCAGCAGTTCCCTACCCCAGGGGAATCAGCCCCAGCATTTT
j_call: TRBJ2-7; v_call: TRBV19; d_call: -; clone_size: -; cdr3_aa: CAIRYDSYEQYF; cdr3_nt: TGTGCCATACGGTACGACTCCTACGAGCAGTACTTC
j_call: TRBJ2-7; v_call: TRBV15; d_call: -; clone_size: -; cdr3_aa: CATSRVPAGEQYF; cdr3_nt: TGTGCCACCAGCAGAGTTCCAGCCGGGGAGCAGTACTTC
j_call: TRBJ2-1; v_call: TRBV7-2; d_call: TRBD2; clone_size: -; cdr3_aa: CASSLTSTNEQFF; cdr3_nt: TGTGCCAGCAGCCTGACTAGCACGAATGAGCAGTTCTTC
j_call: TRBJ1-2; v_call: TRBV6-5; d_call: -; clone_size: -; cdr3_aa: CASSVTANYGYTF; cdr3_nt: TGTGCCAGCAGTGTGACAGCTAACTATGGCTACACCTTC
j_call: TRBJ2-4; v_call: TRBV29-1; d_call: -; clone_size: -; cdr3_aa: CSVIEGAVGNIQYF; cdr3_nt: TGCAGCGTTATCGAGGGCGCGGTAGGGAACATTCAGTACTTC
j_call: TRBJ2-7; v_call: TRBV7-8; d_call: TRBD2; clone_size: once; cdr3_aa: CASSLTSGRPYEQYF; cdr3_nt: TGTGCCAGCAGCTTAACTAGCGGGAGGCCCTACGAGCAGTACTTC
j_call: TRBJ2-3; v_call: TRBV27; d_call: -; clone_size: -; cdr3_aa: CASTSGGTQYF; cdr3_nt: TGTGCCAGCACCTCTGGCGGTACGCAGTATTTT
j_call: TRBJ1-1; v_call: TRBV29-1; d_call: -; clone_size: -; cdr3_aa: CSVENGTEAFF; cdr3_nt: TGCAGCGTTGAAAACGGCACTGAAGCTTTCTTT
j_call: TRBJ1-2; v_call: TRBV5-5; d_call: -; clone_size: -; cdr3_aa: CASSPLDRGGSYGYTF; cdr3_nt: TGTGCCAGCAGCCCCCTCGACCGGGGCGGGAGCTATGGCTACACCTTC
j_call: TRBJ2-6; v_call: TRBV7-8; d_call: TRBD2; clone_size: -; cdr3_aa: CASSWGEGRGGANVLTF; cdr3_nt: TGTGCCAGCAGCTGGGGAGAGGGGAGGGGCGGGGCCAACGTCCTGACTTTC
j_call: TRBJ2-2; v_call: TRBV19; d_call: TRBD1; clone_size: -; cdr3_aa: CASSIGWGQISTGELFF; cdr3_nt: TGTGCCAGTAGTATAGGCTGGGGACAGATATCCACCGGGGAGCTGTTTTTT
j_call: TRBJ1-2; v_call: TRBV5-4; d_call: -; clone_size: -; cdr3_aa: CASSLGSGYTF; cdr3_nt: TGTGCCAGCAGCTTGGGGTCGGGGTACACCTTC
j_call: TRBJ1-4; v_call: TRBV9; d_call: TRBD1; clone_size: -; cdr3_aa: CASSARTGRGEKLFF; cdr3_nt: TGTGCCAGCAGCGCTCGGACAGGGCGGGGTGAAAAACTGTTTTTT
j_call: TRBJ1-1; v_call: TRBV15; d_call: -; clone_size: -; cdr3_aa: CATSRDSNTEAFF; cdr3_nt: TGTGCCACCAGCAGAGACTCGAACACTGAAGCTTTCTTT
j_call: TRBJ2-7; v_call: TRBV30; d_call: TRBD2; clone_size: -; cdr3_aa: CAWRSGGTYEQYF; cdr3_nt: TGTGCCTGGAGATCGGGAGGGACCTACGAGCAGTACTTC
j_call: TRBJ2-7; v_call: TRBV4-1; d_call: -; clone_size: few; cdr3_aa: CASSPGQGYYEQYF; cdr3_nt: TGTGCCAGCAGCCCGGGACAAGGGTACTACGAGCAGTACTTC
j_call: TRBJ2-5; v_call: TRBV14; d_call: TRBD1; clone_size: once; cdr3_aa: CASSRDRGETQYF; cdr3_nt: TGTGCCAGCAGCCGTGACAGGGGCGAGACCCAGTACTTC
j_call: TRBJ2-7; v_call: TRBV28; d_call: TRBD1; clone_size: -; cdr3_aa: CASSWGQGYEQYF; cdr3_nt: TGTGCCAGCAGTTGGGGACAGGGCTACGAGCAGTACTTC
j_call: TRBJ2-3; v_call: TRBV29-1; d_call: -; clone_size: -; cdr3_aa: CSVEWTGTDTQYF; cdr3_nt: TGCAGCGTTGAATGGACAGGCACAGATACGCAGTATTTT
j_call: TRBJ2-7; v_call: TRBV7-2; d_call: -; clone_size: -; cdr3_aa: CASSLDMLKQYF; cdr3_nt: TGTGCCAGCAGCTTAGACATGTTGAAGCAGTACTTC
j_call: TRBJ2-3; v_call: TRBV11-2; d_call: -; clone_size: once; cdr3_aa: CASSGRRNTDTQYF; cdr3_nt: TGTGCCAGCTCAGGGAGGAGAAACACAGATACGCAGTATTTT
j_call: TRBJ2-7; v_call: TRBV7-7; d_call: -; clone_size: -; cdr3_aa: CASSLVSGGHHSYEQYF; cdr3_nt: TGTGCTAGCAGCTTAGTCTCTGGGGGACACCACAGCTACGAGCAGTACTTC
j_call: TRBJ2-7; v_call: TRBV5-1; d_call: TRBD1; clone_size: -; cdr3_aa: CASSLGPQGAGYEQYF; cdr3_nt: TGCGCCAGCAGCTTGGGACCCCAGGGGGCAGGGTACGAGCAGTACTTC
j_call: TRBJ2-2; v_call: TRBV30; d_call: -; clone_size: -; cdr3_aa: CAWSVGVGGELFF; cdr3_nt: TGTGCCTGGAGTGTCGGGGTAGGCGGGGAGCTGTTTTTT
j_call: TRBJ1-5; v_call: TRBV19; d_call: -; clone_size: -; cdr3_aa: CASRGVGGNQPQHF; cdr3_nt: TGTGCCAGTAGAGGTGTCGGGGGCAATCAGCCCCAGCATTTT
j_call: TRBJ1-2; v_call: TRBV6-1; d_call: TRBD1; clone_size: -; cdr3_aa: CASSVEGGGSYTF; cdr3_nt: TGTGCCAGCAGTGTTGAAGGGGGCGGGAGCTACACCTTC
j_call: TRBJ2-7; v_call: TRBV5-8; d_call: -; clone_size: -; cdr3_aa: CASQRGNEQYF; cdr3_nt: TGTGCCAGCCAGAGAGGCAACGAGCAGTACTTC
j_call: TRBJ1-4; v_call: TRBV6-5; d_call: -; clone_size: -; cdr3_aa: CASSIAGGSVEKLFF; cdr3_nt: TGTGCCAGCAGCATTGCCGGGGGGTCGGTAGAAAAACTGTTTTTT
j_call: TRBJ2-7; v_call: TRBV19; d_call: -; clone_size: -; cdr3_aa: CASSQGPSSYEQYF; cdr3_nt: TGTGCCAGTAGTCAGGGGCCGAGCTCCTACGAGCAGTACTTC